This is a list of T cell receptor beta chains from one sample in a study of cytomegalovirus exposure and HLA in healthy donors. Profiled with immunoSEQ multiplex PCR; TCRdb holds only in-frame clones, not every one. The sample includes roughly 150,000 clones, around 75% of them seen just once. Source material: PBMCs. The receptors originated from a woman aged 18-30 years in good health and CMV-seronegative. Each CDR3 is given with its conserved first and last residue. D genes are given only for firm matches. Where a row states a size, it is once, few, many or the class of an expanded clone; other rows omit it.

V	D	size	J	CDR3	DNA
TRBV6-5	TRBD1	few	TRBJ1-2	CASSYRSGTGLHGYTF	TGTGCCAGCAGTTACCGGTCCGGGACAGGGCTTCATGGCTACACCTTC
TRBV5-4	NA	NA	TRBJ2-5	CASSQVADQETQYF	TGTGCCAGCAGCCAAGTAGCGGATCAAGAGACCCAGTACTTC
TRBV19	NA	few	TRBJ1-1	CASSKTGNTEAFF	TGTGCCAGTAGTAAGACAGGGAACACTGAAGCTTTCTTT
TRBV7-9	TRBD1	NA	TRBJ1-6	CSSSRGTAYNSPLHF	TGTTCCAGCAGCCGAGGGACAGCTTATAATTCACCCCTCCACTTT
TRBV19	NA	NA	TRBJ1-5	CASSPRTLPPQHF	TGTGCCAGTAGTCCCCGGACTTTGCCGCCCCAGCATTTT
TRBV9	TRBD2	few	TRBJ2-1	CASSPRGSYNEQFF	TGTGCCAGCAGCCCGCGGGGGAGTTACAATGAGCAGTTCTTC
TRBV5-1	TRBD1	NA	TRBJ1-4	CASQQGAGEKLFF	TGCGCCAGCCAACAGGGGGCGGGTGAAAAACTGTTTTTT
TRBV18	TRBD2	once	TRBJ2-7	CASSRTSGGSYEQYF	TGTGCCAGCTCACGGACTAGCGGGGGGTCTTACGAGCAGTACTTC
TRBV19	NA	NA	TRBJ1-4	CASSWQGKTNEKLFF	TGTGCCAGTAGTTGGCAGGGGAAAACTAATGAAAAACTGTTTTTT
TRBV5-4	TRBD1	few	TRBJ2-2	CASSLRDRDPGELFF	TGTGCCAGCAGCTTGAGAGACAGGGACCCCGGGGAGCTGTTTTTT
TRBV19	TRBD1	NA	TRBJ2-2	CASSRDRGTLSNTGELFF	TGTGCCAGTAGTAGGGACAGGGGAACTTTATCGAACACCGGGGAGCTGTTTTTT
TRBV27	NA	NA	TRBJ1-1	CASSLNQLNTEAFF	TGTGCCAGCAGTTTAAACCAGTTGAACACTGAAGCTTTCTTT
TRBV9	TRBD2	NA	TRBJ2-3	CASSVGGGGFTDTQYF	TGTGCCAGCAGCGTAGGGGGCGGGGGATTCACAGATACGCAGTATTTT
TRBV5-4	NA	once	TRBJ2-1	CASSQDRSTYNEQFF	TGTGCCAGCAGCCAAGACAGGTCAACCTACAATGAGCAGTTCTTC
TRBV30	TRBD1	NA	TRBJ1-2	CAWSAGGNYGYTF	TGTGCCTGGAGTGCAGGGGGCAACTATGGCTACACCTTC
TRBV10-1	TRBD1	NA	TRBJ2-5	CASSPGQGVIGETQYF	TGCGCCAGCAGCCCGGGACAGGGGGTCATCGGGGAGACCCAGTACTTC
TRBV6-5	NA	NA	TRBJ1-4	CASSGKGSANEKLFF	TGTGCCAGCAGTGGAAAGGGGTCGGCTAATGAAAAACTGTTTTTT
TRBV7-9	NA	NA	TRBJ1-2	CASSLGGVNYGYTF	TGTGCCAGCAGCTTGGGGGGGGTGAACTATGGCTACACCTTC
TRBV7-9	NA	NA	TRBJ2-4	CASSYWGGRGPSDIQYF	TGTGCCAGCAGCTATTGGGGGGGCAGAGGCCCCTCGGACATTCAGTACTTC
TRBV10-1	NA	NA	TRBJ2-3	CASSRGDSDVQNTQYF	TGCGCCAGCAGCCGAGGTGACTCTGACGTCCAGAATACGCAGTATTTT
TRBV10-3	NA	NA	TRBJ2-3	CAISEGTGSTDTQYF	TGTGCCATCAGTGAGGGGACTGGAAGCACAGATACGCAGTATTTT
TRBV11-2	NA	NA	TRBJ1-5	CASSLEQNQPQHF	TGTGCCAGCAGCTTAGAGCAGAATCAGCCCCAGCATTTT
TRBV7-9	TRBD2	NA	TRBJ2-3	CASRDLTSGTPDTQYF	TGTGCCAGCCGCGACTTGACTAGCGGGACACCAGATACGCAGTATTTT
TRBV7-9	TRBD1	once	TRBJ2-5	CASNRQGVGETQYF	TGTGCCAGCAATAGGCAGGGGGTCGGAGAGACCCAGTACTTC
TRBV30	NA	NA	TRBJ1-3	CAWSVASFSGNTIYF	TGTGCCTGGAGTGTCGCGAGTTTCTCTGGAAACACCATATATTTT
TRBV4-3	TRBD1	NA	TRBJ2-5	CASSQRASGGYETQYF	TGCGCCAGCAGCCAAAGGGCGTCAGGGGGCTACGAGACCCAGTACTTC
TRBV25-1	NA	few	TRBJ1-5	CASSDRGQRHSNQPQHF	TGTGCCAGCAGTGATCGAGGACAGCGCCATAGCAATCAGCCCCAGCATTTT
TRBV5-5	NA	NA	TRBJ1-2	CASSSYTGYTF	TGTGCCAGCAGCTCGTACACAGGCTACACCTTC
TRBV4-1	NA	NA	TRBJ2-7	CASSHPRGSYEQYF	TGCGCCAGCAGCCATCCAAGGGGTTCCTACGAGCAGTACTTC
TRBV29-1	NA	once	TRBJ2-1	CSGQSSYNEQFF	TGCAGCGGACAGAGCTCCTACAATGAGCAGTTCTTC
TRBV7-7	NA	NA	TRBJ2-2	CASSHDRQMTGELFF	TGTGCTAGCAGCCATGACAGACAAATGACCGGGGAGCTGTTTTTT
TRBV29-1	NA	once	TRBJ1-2	CSAERGDSYGYTF	TGCAGCGCCGAGCGGGGGGATTCCTATGGCTACACCTTC
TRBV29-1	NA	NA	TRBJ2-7	CSVEPRVAYLDSYEQYF	TGCAGCGTTGAACCCAGGGTAGCCTATTTAGACTCCTACGAGCAGTACTTC
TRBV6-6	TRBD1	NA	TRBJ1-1	CASGGQGDDTEAFF	TGTGCCAGCGGCGGACAGGGGGATGACACTGAAGCTTTCTTT
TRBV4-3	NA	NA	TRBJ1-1	CASSRGASTEAFF	TGCGCCAGCAGCCGCGGAGCGAGCACTGAAGCTTTCTTT
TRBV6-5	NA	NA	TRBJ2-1	CASSHDETSNEQFF	TGTGCCAGCAGTCACGATGAGACTAGCAATGAGCAGTTCTTC
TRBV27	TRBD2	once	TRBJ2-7	CASSTSGGWSYEQYF	TGTGCCAGCAGTACTAGCGGGGGGTGGTCCTACGAGCAGTACTTC
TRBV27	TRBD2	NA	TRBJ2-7	CASRTGTSGDAYEQYF	TGTGCCAGCAGGACCGGGACTAGCGGGGATGCCTACGAGCAGTACTTC
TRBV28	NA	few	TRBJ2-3	CASSFRGSLGDTQYF	TGTGCCAGCAGTTTTCGGGGGTCCCTTGGAGATACGCAGTATTTT
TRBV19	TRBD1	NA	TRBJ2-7	CASKTGTGDYEQYF	TGTGCCAGTAAGACCGGGACAGGGGATTACGAGCAGTACTTC
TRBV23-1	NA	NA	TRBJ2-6	CASPGLTGANGLTF	TGCGCCAGTCCAGGGTTAACTGGGGCCAACGGCCTGACTTTC
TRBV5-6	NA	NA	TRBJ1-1	CASSPGSYTEAFF	TGTGCCAGCAGTCCCGGGAGTTACACTGAAGCTTTCTTT
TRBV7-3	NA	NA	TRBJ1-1	CASSPGRNTEAFF	TGTGCCAGCAGCCCGGGGAGGAACACTGAAGCTTTCTTT
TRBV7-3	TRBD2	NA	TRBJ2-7	CASSLRAGGFNEQYF	TGTGCCAGCAGCTTAAGAGCGGGGGGATTCAACGAGCAGTACTTC
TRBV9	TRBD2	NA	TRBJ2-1	CASSPSQRAGPYNEQFF	TGTGCCAGCAGCCCCAGCCAAAGAGCGGGACCCTACAATGAGCAGTTCTTC
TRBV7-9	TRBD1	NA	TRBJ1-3	CASRPGQAGNTIYF	TGTGCCAGCAGACCGGGACAGGCTGGAAACACCATATATTTT
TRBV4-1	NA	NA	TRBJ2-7	CASSQSLGTFYEQYF	TGCGCCAGCAGCCAATCTTTGGGGACATTTTACGAGCAGTACTTC
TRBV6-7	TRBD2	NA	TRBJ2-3	CACSYATSGRGAHTDTQYF	TGTGCCTGCAGTTACGCGACTAGCGGGAGGGGGGCACACACAGATACGCAGTATTTT
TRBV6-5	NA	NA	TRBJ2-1	CASGRGDYNEQFF	TGTGCCAGTGGCCGGGGAGATTACAATGAGCAGTTCTTC
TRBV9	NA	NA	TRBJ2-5	CASSVSGRGGYQETQYF	TGTGCCAGCAGCGTTAGTGGGCGGGGCGGGTACCAAGAGACCCAGTACTTC
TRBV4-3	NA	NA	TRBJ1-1	CASSQARNTEAFF	TGCGCCAGCAGCCAAGCTAGGAACACTGAAGCTTTCTTT